Sequencing of this T cell receptor (beta chain) was carried out in a study of cytomegalovirus exposure and HLA in healthy donors. Study-level points and caveats: Being productive about 90% or about 30% of the time was typical of most TCR beta V segments in an earlier analysis.

Deletions cut 5 bases from V and 6 bases from J, with 17 bases between. This CDR3 contains 14 residues. Germline-derived CDR1 and CDR2 are LNHDA and SQIVND (reference sequence). The PCR made use of 60 Vbeta and 13 Jbeta primers. Only in-frame clones appear in the TCRdb table, and some are missing; sequencing was by immunoSEQ multiplex PCR. The sample shows around 120,000 clones, roughly 80% of them seen only once. This clone was recorded only once. Antigen specificity is unknown. The receptor's source is a female donor in good health and CMV-seropositive. The chain couples TRBV19 to TRBJ2-7, with D possibly being TRBD1 (6 bases). The specimen was PBMCs. CDR3 sequence reads: CASSAQGSWVEQYF. CDR3 coding DNA: TGTGCCAGTAGTGCACAGGGATCCTGGGTCGAGCAGTACTTC.